The 20 T cell receptor beta chains given below trace back to one sample, sequenced in a study of post-analysis software for immune sequencing data. Antigen specificity for these receptors is unknown. TCR beta cDNA libraries had unique molecular identifiers. TCRdb ran MiXCR on the PCR reads and lists one entry per CDR3 protein. The sample records about 800,000 distinct CDR3 sequences, 25% to 30% being singletons. Notes on the study in general: Patients carried four or five TRBV segments more frequently than controls did, and TRBV5-6, TRBV5-1 and TRBV20-1 were among them.

Sample: blood. Receptors were obtained from a girl aged 5-17 years with multiple sclerosis.

On this clonotype itself: A read error may account for a junction end that differs from germline. V usage is TRBV4-3 and J usage is TRBJ1-6; D remains unclear. The CDR3 extends over 14 amino acids. CDR1 and CDR2 from the germline V gene are LGHNA and YSLEER. CDR3 region: CASSQDPSSKPPHF. The CDR3 bases are TGCGCCAGCAGCCAAGATCCGAGCTCTAAGCCCCCCCACTTT.

This chain uses TRBV20-1 with TRBJ2-5; tentatively, D is TRBD2 (6 bases). Germline loops: CDR1 DFQATT, CDR2 SNEGSKA (reference sequence). With 3 bases removed from V and 8 bases from J, the gap between germline ends came to 16 bases. This CDR3 contains 13 residues. The chain's CDR3 is CSASKTGGFTQYF. The CDR3 bases are TGCAGTGCTAGTAAAACTGGGGGGTTTACCCAGTACTTC.

The chain is built from TRBV3-1 and TRBJ1-2, with unresolved D. CDR1 and CDR2 (germline): LGHDT, YNNKEL (reference sequence). This CDR3 has 13 amino acids. The V end was cut by 1 base, the J end by 4 bases, with 7 bases between. In nucleotides, the CDR3 is TGTGCCAGCAGCCAAGCCGGCGGCTATGGCTACACCTTC. Translating gives CASSQAGGYGYTF.

This clonotype showed up just a few times. The J gene is TRBJ1-2, the V gene TRBV6-6; D ambiguous. With 3 bases removed from V and 3 bases from J, the gap between germline ends came to 5 bases. The germline V gene has CDR1 MNHNY and CDR2 SVGAGI (reference sequence). The CDR3 sequence is 12 residues long. The CDR3, as DNA: TGTGCCAGCAGTTATCGGGACTATGGCTACACCTTC. Its translation: CASSYRDYGYTF.

This clonotype was observed a handful of times. V usage is TRBV20-1 and J usage is TRBJ2-7; 7 nucleotides align to TRBD2. J was trimmed by 3 bases and V by 0 bases; bases with no gene match: 8. This CDR3 has 15 amino acids. Per the germline V gene, CDR1 is DFQATT and CDR2 is SNEGSKA (reference sequence). CDR3 amino acids: CSARDGGRGGYEQYF. For the CDR3, the DNA is TGCAGTGCTAGAGACGGAGGGAGGGGTGGCTACGAGCAGTACTTC.

This clonotype was seen a handful of times. This chain uses TRBV28 with TRBJ2-1; D uncertain. This CDR3 region has 13 residues. V dropped 6 bases and J dropped 4 bases, with 10 bases sitting between them. CDR1 is MDHEN and CDR2 is SYDVKM in the germline V gene. The CDR3 region is CASSFTVYNEQFF. The DNA for the CDR3 is TGTGCCAGCAGCTTTACGGTGTACAATGAGCAGTTCTTC.

This chain joins TRBV20-1 and TRBJ1-1, with a tentative D call TRBD1 (6 bases). Germline values: CDR1 DFQATT, CDR2 SNEGSKA (reference sequence). Trimming left V 3 bases short and J 4 bases short, with 21 bases between. The CDR3 loop spans 16 amino acids. In DNA form, the CDR3 reads TGCAGTGCTAGGCCCCGGGACACGGATGTAGGCACTGAAGCTTTCTTT. Protein: CSARPRDTDVGTEAFF.

The chain is built from TRBV20-1 and TRBJ2-6; a weak D match, TRBD1 (6 bases). CDR3 length equals 18 residues. The V end was cut by 3 bases, the J end by 0 bases, with 18 bases between. Germline assignment: CDR1 DFQATT and CDR2 SNEGSKA (reference sequence). In DNA, the CDR3 is TGCAGTGCTAGGGGGGCAGGCTTCATGAGCTCTGGGGCCAACGTCCTGACTTTC. Encoded protein: CSARGAGFMSSGANVLTF.

Comment on this clonotype: The junction does not match germline at one end; this may be a read error. The chain uses TRBV5-1 and TRBJ1-1; D call uncertain. The V gene's germline CDR1 is SGHRS and CDR2 YFSETQ. CDR3 length: 13 residues. This chain's CDR3 is CASSLEPGTEAFF. CDR3 in DNA: TGTGCCAGCAGCTTAGAGCCTGGGACTGAAGCTTTCTTT.

V is TRBV2 and J is TRBJ2-6; 9 nucleotides line up with TRBD1. This CDR3 is 17 amino acids long. CDR1 and CDR2 (germline): SNHLY, FYNNEI. V was pared by 9 bases and J by 2 bases, with 11 bases of the junction left unmatched. As DNA, the CDR3 is TGTGCCAGTGATCCGGGACAGGGAATCCCTGGGGCCAACGTCCTGACTTTC. Residues: CASDPGQGIPGANVLTF. Drawing the rest from reference TRBV2 and TRBJ2-6, the complete variable domain is EPEVTQTPSHQVTQMGQEVILRCVPISNHLYFYWYRQILGQKVEFLVSFYNNEISEKSEIFDDQFSVERPDGSNFTLKIRSTKLEDSAMYFCASDPGQGIPGANVLTFGAGSRLTVL.

The chain combines TRBV7-9 with TRBJ2-7, with a possible D match to TRBD2 (5 bases). Trimming removed 1 base at V and 2 bases at J, with 12 bases between. This CDR3 spans 15 amino acids. CDR1 and CDR2 from the germline V gene are SEHNR and FQNEAQ (reference sequence). CDR3 DNA: TGTGCCAGCAGCTTAGTGTTCGGGGAGACCTACGAGCAGTACTTC. Translated: CASSLVFGETYEQYF.

This clonotype was seen ten or more times. In DNA form, the CDR3 reads TGTGCCAGCAGCCTCCAGGGGGCTGTCGTAAATGAGCAGTTCTTC. Translated, it gives CASSLQGAVVNEQFF. The gene calls are TRBV12-3 or TRBV12-4 and TRBJ2-1; 8 bases agree with TRBD1. V was clipped by 6 bases and J by 7 bases; unmatched bases: 11. There are 15 residues in the CDR3.

The V and J genes are TRBV27 and TRBJ2-4; no clear D gene. The CDR3 length is 14 residues. CDR1 MNHEY and CDR2 SMNVEV come from the germline V gene (reference sequence). The V end was cut by 3 bases, the J end by 9 bases, with 15 bases between. The CDR3 reads CASSFRPDDIIQYF. In nucleotides, the CDR3 is TGTGCCAGCAGTTTTCGGCCCGACGATATCATTCAGTACTTC.

The chain uses TRBV20-1 and TRBJ2-4; D might be TRBD2 (6 bases). The J call may be faulty, since TRBJ2-7 better matches the DNA end. CDR1 DFQATT and CDR2 SNEGSKA come from the germline V gene (reference sequence). The CDR3 runs 12 residues. The DNA of the CDR3 is TGCAGTGCTGGGGGGACGACCTACGAGCAGTACTTC. Its protein is CSAGGTTYEQYF.

This chain links TRBV10-3 with TRBJ2-5; 8 positions agree with TRBD2. The J call may be mistaken, given a closer DNA end match to TRBJ2-7. Per the germline V gene, CDR1 is ENHRY and CDR2 is SYGVKD. This CDR3 has 15 residues. The CDR3 DNA reads as TGTGCCGTCATCCCCTCGGGAGGGAGGGTTGCCGAGCAGTACTTC. Amino acids: CAVIPSGGRVAEQYF.

This clonotype was recorded a few times. V and J are TRBV7-9 and TRBJ2-1, with D perhaps TRBD1 (6 bases). The CDR3 is 16 amino acids. The V end was cut by 5 bases, the J end by 6 bases, with 20 bases between. Germline CDR1 and CDR2: SEHNR and FQNEAQ (reference sequence). CDR3 residues: CASSQARTALSNEQFF. DNA of the CDR3: TGTGCCAGCAGCCAAGCACGGACAGCGCTCTCCAATGAGCAGTTCTTC.

This sequence joins TRBV6-5 and TRBJ1-2; a weak D match, TRBD1 (5 bases). The CDR3 is 12 amino acids. CDR1 is MNHEY and CDR2 is SVGAGI in the germline V gene. V was pared by 10 bases and J by 6 bases, with 15 bases between. The CDR3 sequence: CATRTRGDGYTF. Here the CDR3 DNA reads TGTGCCACCAGGACTCGGGGGGATGGCTACACCTTC.

This clonotype was seen more than once but under ten times. The chain carries TRBV5-1 and TRBJ1-1; the match to TRBD1 covers 12 bases. Germline CDR1 is SGHRS and CDR2 is YFSETQ. J gave up 7 bases and V 4 bases, and 11 bases lay outside the gene matches. The CDR3 loop spans 16 amino acids. For the CDR3, the DNA is TGCGCCAGCAGCCCGAGGGGACAGGGGGCGAATGGTGAAGCTTTCTTT. This gives the protein CASSPRGQGANGEAFF.

The CDR3 nucleotides are TGTGCCAGCAGCGTAGGGCGACTAGTTAATTCCTACAATGAGCAGTTCTTC. Translation gives CASSVGRLVNSYNEQFF. The chain carries TRBV9 and TRBJ2-1, with D maybe TRBD2 (6 bases). Between the trimmed V and J ends, which lost 0 bases and 1 base, there was a span of 14 bases. Germline V gene data show CDR1 as SGDLS and CDR2 as YYNGEE. The CDR3 totals 17 residues. Drawing the rest from reference TRBV9 and TRBJ2-1, the complete variable domain is DSGVTQTPKHLITATGQRVTLRCSPRSGDLSVYWYQQSLDQGLQFLIQYYNGEERAKGNILERFSAQQFPDLHSELNLSSLELGDSALYFCASSVGRLVNSYNEQFFGPGTRLTVL.

Only a few counts were recorded for this clonotype. The V call is TRBV20-1, the J call TRBJ2-7; D uncertain. Germline-derived CDR1 and CDR2 are DFQATT and SNEGSKA (reference sequence). V dropped 0 bases and J dropped 2 bases, with 17 bases sitting between them. The CDR3 loop spans 16 amino acids. The DNA for the CDR3 is TGCAGTGCTAGAGATACGAGTCTGACCGCCCCCTACGAGCAGTACTTC. Translating gives CSARDTSLTAPYEQYF.